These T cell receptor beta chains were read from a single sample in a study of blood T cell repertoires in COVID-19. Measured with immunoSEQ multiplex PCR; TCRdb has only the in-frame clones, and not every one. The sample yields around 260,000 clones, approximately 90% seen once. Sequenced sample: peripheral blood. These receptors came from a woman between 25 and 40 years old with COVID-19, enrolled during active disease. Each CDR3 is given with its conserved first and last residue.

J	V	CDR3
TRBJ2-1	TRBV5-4	CASSPQNRQTYNEQFF
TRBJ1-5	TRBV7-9	CASSPDKSNQPQHF
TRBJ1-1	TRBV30	CAWSVQGGWAFF
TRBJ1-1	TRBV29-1	CSVEIVGTVNTEAFF
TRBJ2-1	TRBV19	CASSIRSTETYNEQFF
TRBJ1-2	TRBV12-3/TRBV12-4	CASNHDRRGGYTF
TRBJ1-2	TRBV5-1	CASSLGDRGNGYTF
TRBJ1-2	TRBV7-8	CASSLGGTGDYGYTF
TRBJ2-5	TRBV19	CASSSVAASETQYF
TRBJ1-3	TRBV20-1	CSASSGRGSIGNTIYF
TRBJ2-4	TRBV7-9	CASSLGGGADIQYF
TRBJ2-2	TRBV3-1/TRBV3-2	CASSQDRGGEDTGELFF
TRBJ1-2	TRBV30	CAWSSSGPDGYTF
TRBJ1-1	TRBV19	CAARPGGASRTEAFF
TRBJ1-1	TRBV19	CASTGDRGKNTEAFF
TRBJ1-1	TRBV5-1	CASSPHNRENTEAFF
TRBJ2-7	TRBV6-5	CASSYATGLDYEQYF
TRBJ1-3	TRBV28	CASSPRNRGTGNTIYF
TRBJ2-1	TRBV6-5	CASSYSRGLGYNEQFF
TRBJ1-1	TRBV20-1	CSASHREGTEAFF
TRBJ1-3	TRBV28	CASNRQAVGGNTIYF
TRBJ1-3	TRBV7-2	CASSSTGGGNTIYF
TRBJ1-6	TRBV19	CASRERQGNSPLHF
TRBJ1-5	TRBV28	CASSDRGDQPQHF
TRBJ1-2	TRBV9	CASNRGLAVDGYTF
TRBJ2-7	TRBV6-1	CASSEGGRGYEQYF
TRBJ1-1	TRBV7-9	CASSLSTGDTEAFF
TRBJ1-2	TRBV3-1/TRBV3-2	CASSQDTSRGSGYTF
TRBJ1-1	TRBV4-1	CASSQYQRNRGVGNTEAFF
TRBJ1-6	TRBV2	CASSELRVPPLHF
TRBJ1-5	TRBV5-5	CASSLGDRDNQPQHF
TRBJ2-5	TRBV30	CAWSLGPETQYF
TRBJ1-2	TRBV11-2	CASSSPDRVLNYGYTF
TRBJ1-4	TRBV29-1	CSVAGIRLFF
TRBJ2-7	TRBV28	CASSFTTETGLDTYEQYF
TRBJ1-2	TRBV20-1	CSAGAEGYTF
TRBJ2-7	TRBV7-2	CASSLAGGQNHEQYF
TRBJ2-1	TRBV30	CAWTPDRSKQFF
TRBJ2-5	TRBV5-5	CASSSGQGRETQYF
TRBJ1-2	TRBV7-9	CASSRAQAPNYGYTF
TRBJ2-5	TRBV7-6	CASSSRYRESQETQYF
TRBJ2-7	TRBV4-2	CASSQDRITERYEQYF
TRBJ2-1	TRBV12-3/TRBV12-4	CASTQLAQGEQFF
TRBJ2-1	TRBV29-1	CGIAGGVHNEQFF
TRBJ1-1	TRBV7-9	CASSPLGGRRTFF
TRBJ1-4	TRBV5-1	CASSLNRGPTNEKLFF
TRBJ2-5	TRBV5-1	CASSLGGTETQYF
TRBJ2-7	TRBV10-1	CASSESGSVGKQYF